The T cell receptor beta chain described here comes from a study of T cells in women clearing cervical HPV infection. Study outcomes and limitations: It is unknown whether associations predate infection; no effector/memory or HPV-specific sorting.

Trimming shortened V by 5 bases and J by 3 bases, and 8 bases separated the two germline ends. The CDR3 is 11 amino acids. Looked up from germline, CDR1 is DFQATT and CDR2 is SNEGSKA (reference sequence). The assay was immunoSEQ multiplex PCR, and TCRdb's table has in-frame clones only and misses some. This repertoire includes roughly 29,000 clones. On this clone: What it binds is not known. The CDR3 is cut off 3 residues early in the read; its end comes from the germline J gene.

This chain uses TRBV20-1 with TRBJ2-7; D possibly corresponds to TRBD1 (6 bases). This sequence originates from a woman aged 18 to 75 with a cervical HPV16 infection that either progressed to CIN3+ or cleared (not recorded which). Sequenced input: blood buffy coat. The sequenced CDR3 bases are TGCAGTGCTCCCAGGGGCTACGAG. Translating gives CSAPRGYE. The whole CDR3 sequence reads CSAPRGYEQYF.